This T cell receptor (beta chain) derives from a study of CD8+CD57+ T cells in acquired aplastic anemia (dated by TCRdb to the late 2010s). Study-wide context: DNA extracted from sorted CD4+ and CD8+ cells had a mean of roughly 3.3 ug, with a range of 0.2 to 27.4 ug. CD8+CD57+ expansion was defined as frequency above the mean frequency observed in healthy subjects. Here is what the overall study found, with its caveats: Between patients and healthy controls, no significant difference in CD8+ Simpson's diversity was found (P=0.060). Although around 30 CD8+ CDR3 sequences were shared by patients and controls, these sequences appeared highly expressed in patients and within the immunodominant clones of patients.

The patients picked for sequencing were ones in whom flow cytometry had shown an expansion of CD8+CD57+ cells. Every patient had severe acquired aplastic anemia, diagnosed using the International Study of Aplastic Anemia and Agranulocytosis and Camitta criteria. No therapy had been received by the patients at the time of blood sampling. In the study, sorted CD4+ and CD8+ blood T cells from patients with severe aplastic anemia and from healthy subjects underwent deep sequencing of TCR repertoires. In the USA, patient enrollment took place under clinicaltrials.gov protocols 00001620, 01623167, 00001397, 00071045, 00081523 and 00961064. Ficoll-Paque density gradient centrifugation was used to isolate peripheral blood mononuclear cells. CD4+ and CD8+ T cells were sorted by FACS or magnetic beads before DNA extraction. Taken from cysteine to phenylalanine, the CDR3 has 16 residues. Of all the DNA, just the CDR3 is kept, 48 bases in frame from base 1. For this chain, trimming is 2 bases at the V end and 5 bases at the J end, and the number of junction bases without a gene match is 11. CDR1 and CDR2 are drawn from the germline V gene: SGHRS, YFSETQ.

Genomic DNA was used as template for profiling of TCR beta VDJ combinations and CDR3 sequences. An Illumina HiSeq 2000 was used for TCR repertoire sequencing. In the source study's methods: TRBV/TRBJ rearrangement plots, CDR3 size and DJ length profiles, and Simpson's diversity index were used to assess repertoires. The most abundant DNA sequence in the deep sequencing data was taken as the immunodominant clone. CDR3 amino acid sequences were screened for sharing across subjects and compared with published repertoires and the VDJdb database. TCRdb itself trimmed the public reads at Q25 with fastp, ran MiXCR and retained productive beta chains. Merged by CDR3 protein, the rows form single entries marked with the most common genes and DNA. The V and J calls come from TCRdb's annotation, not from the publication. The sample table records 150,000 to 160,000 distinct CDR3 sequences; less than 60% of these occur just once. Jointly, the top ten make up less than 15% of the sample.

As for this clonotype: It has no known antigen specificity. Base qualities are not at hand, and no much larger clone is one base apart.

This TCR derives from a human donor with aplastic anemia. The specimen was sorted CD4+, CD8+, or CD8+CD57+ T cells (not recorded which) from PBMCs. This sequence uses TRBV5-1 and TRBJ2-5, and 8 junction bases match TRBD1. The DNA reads TGCGCCAGCAGCTTTGGTATTGCGGCAGGGGGCGAGACCCAGTACTTC. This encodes CASSFGIAAGGETQYF. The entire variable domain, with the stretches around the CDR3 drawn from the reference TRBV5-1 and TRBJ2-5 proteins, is KAGVTQTPRYLIKTRGQQVTLSCSPISGHRSVSWYQQTPGQGLQFLFEYFSETQRNKGNFPGRFSGRQFSNSRSEMNVSTLELGDSALYLCASSFGIAAGGETQYFGPGTRLLVL.